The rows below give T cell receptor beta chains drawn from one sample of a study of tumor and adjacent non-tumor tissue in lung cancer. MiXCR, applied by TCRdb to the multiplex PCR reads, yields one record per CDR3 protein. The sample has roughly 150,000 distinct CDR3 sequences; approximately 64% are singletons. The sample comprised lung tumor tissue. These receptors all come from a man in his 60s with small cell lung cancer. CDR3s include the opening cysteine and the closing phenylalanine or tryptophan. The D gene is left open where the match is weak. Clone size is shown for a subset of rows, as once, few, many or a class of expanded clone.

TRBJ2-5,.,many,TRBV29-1,CSVEKGGLRETQYF,TGCAGCGTTGAGAAGGGGGGTCTTCGGGAGACCCAGTACTTC
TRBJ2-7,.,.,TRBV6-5,CATSYSVTPYEQYF,TGTGCCACCAGTTACTCCGTAACTCCCTACGAGCAGTACTTC
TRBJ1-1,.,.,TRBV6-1,CANSVGENTEAFF,TGTGCCAACAGTGTCGGGGAGAACACTGAAGCTTTCTTT
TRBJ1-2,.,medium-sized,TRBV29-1,CSVEDRGFYGYTF,TGCAGCGTTGAAGATCGAGGGTTCTATGGCTACACCTTC
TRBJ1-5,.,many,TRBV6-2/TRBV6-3,CASSFYAGDSNQPQHF,TGTGCCAGCAGTTTCTATGCAGGGGATAGCAATCAGCCCCAGCATTTT
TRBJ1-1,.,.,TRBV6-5,CGSSYSTLGGGTEAFF,TGTGGCAGCAGTTACTCGACTTTAGGAGGAGGGACTGAAGCTTTCTTT
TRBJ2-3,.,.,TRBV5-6,CASSTNRVATDTQYF,TGTGCCAGCAGCACGAACAGGGTCGCCACAGATACGCAGTATTTT
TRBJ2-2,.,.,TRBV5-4,CANSLASERGSGELFF,TGTGCCAACAGCTTGGCTAGCGAGCGAGGGAGCGGGGAGCTGTTTTTT
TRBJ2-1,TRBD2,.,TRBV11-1,CASSPLTSGIRNEQFF,TGTGCCAGCAGCCCTCTGACTAGCGGGATTCGTAATGAGCAGTTCTTC
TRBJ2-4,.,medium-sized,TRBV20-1,CSAVGPKNIQYF,TGCAGTGCCGTGGGCCCCAAAAACATTCAGTACTTC
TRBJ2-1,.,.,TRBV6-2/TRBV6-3,CASSYREEAYNEQFF,TGTGCAAGCAGTTACAGGGAGGAGGCCTACAATGAGCAGTTCTTC
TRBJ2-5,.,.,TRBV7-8,CASKTLGQGWKETQYF,TGTGCCAGCAAAACCCTCGGCCAGGGGTGGAAAGAGACCCAGTACTTC
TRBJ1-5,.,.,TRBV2,CTSRKDSNQPQHF,TGTACTAGCAGGAAGGACAGTAATCAGCCCCAGCATTTT
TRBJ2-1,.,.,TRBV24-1,CATSDFQGREQFF,TGTGCCACCAGTGATTTCCAGGGGCGCGAGCAGTTCTTC
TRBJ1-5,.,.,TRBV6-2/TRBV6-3,CASSRGARGNQPLHF,TGTGCCAGCAGCCGCGGGGCTAGGGGCAATCAGCCACTGCATTTT
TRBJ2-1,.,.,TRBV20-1,CSVPLSGFIEQFF,TGCAGTGTCCCGTTAAGTGGGTTCATTGAGCAGTTCTTC
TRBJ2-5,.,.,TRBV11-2,CASGPTGTAGETHYF,TGTGCTAGCGGCCCTACCGGGACAGCTGGGGAGACCCACTACTTC
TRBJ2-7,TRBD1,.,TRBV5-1,CASSKTGTGREQYF,TGCGCCAGCAGCAAGACCGGGACAGGGCGGGAGCAGTACTTC
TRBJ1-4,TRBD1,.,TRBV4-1,CASSLQGVPNEELFF,TGCGCCAGCAGCTTGCAGGGGGTTCCCAATGAAGAACTGTTTTTT
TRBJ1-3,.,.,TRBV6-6,CASGYSDGNTIYF,TGTGCCAGCGGTTACTCTGATGGAAACACCATATATTTT
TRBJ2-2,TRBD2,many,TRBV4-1,CASSQDGWTGGNTGELFF,TGCGCCAGCAGCCAAGATGGGTGGACGGGAGGAAACACCGGGGAGCTGTTTTTT
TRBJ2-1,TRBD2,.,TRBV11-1,CPSSFTSGISEQFF,TGTCCCAGCAGCTTCACTAGCGGGATTAGTGAACAGTTCTTC
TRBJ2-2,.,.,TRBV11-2,CASSPGRRNTGELFF,TGTGCCAGCAGCCCCGGCAGGCGGAACACCGGGGAGCTGTTTTTT
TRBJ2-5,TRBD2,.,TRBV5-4,CVSSPGLAGGRDQETQYF,TGTGTCAGCAGCCCGGGACTAGCGGGAGGGAGGGATCAAGAGACCCAGTACTTC
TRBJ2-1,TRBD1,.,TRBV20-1,CSAIRQGGVSGSYNEQFF,TGCAGTGCCATCCGACAGGGGGGGGTTAGCGGTTCCTACAATGAGCAGTTCTTC
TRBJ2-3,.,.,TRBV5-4,CASSLERLADTQYF,TGTGCCAGCAGCTTGGAGCGGTTGGCAGATACGCAGTATTTT
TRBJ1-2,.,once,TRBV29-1,CSTRGDEEGYTF,TGCAGCACCAGAGGCGATGAGGAAGGCTACACCTTC
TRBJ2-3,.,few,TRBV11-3,CASGLSDRTDTQYF,TGTGCCAGCGGCTTATCCGACCGCACAGATACGCAGTATTTT
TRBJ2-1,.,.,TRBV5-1,CVSSSPSEQFF,TGCGTCAGCAGCTCCCCATCTGAGCAGTTCTTC